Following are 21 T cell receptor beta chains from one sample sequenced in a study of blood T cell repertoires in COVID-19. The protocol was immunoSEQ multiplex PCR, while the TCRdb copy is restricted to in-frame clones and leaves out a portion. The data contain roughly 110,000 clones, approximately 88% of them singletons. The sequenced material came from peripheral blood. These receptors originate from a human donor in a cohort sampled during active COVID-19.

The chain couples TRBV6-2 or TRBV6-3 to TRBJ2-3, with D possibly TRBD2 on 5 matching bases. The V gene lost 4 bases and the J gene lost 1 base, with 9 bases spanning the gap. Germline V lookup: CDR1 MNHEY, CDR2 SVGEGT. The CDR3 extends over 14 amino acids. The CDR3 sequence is CASSLVSGTDTQYF. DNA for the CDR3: TGTGCCAGCAGTTTAGTTAGCGGCACAGATACGCAGTATTTT.

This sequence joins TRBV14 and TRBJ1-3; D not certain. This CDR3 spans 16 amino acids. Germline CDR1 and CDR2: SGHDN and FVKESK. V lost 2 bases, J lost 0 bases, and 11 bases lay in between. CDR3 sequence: CASSQTGITSGNTIYF. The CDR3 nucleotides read TGTGCCAGCAGCCAAACCGGGATCACCTCTGGAAACACCATATATTTT.

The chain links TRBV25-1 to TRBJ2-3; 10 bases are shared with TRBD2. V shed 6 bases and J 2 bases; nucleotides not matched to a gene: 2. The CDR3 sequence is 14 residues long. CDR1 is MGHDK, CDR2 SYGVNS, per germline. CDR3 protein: CASRTSGLTDTQYF. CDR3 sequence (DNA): TGTGCCAGCAGGACTAGCGGGCTCACAGATACGCAGTATTTT. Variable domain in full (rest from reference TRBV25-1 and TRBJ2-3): EADIYQTPRYLVIGTGKKITLECSQTMGHDKMYWYQQDPGMELHLIHYSYGVNSTEKGDLSSESTVSRIRTEHFPLTLESARPSHTSQYLCASRTSGLTDTQYFGPGTRLTVL.

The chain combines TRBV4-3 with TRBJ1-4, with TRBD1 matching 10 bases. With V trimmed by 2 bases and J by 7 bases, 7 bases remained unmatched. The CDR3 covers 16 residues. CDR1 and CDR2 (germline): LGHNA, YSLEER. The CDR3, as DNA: TGCGCCAGCAGCCAATTATCGGGACAGGGGAGTGAAAAACTGTTTTTT. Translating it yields CASSQLSGQGSEKLFF.

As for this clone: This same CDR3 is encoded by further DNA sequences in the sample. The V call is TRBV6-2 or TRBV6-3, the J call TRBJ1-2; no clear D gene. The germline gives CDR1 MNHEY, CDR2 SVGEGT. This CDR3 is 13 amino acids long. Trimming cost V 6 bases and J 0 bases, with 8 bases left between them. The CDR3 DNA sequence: TGTGCCAGCAGCAGAGAAGCTAACTATGGCTACACCTTC. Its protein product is CASSREANYGYTF.

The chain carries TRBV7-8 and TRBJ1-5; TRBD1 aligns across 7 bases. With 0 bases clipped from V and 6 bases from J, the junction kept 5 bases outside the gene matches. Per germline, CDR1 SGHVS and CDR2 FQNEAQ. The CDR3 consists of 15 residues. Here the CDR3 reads CASSLALGGTQPQHF. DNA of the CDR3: TGTGCCAGCAGCTTAGCCTTAGGGGGCACTCAGCCCCAGCATTTT.

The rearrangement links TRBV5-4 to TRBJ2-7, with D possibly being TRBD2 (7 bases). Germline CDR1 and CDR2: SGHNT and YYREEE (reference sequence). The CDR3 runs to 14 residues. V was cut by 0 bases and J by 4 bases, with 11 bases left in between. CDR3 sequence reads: CASSLAGGLYEQYV. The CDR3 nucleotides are TGTGCCAGCAGCTTGGCCGGGGGGCTGTACGAGCAGTACGTC.

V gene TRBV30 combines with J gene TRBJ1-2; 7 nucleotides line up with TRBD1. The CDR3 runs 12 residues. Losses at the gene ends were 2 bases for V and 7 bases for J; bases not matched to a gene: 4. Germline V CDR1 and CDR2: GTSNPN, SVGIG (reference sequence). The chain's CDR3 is CAWSRQGGGYTF. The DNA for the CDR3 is TGTGCCTGGAGTCGACAGGGTGGTGGCTACACCTTC.

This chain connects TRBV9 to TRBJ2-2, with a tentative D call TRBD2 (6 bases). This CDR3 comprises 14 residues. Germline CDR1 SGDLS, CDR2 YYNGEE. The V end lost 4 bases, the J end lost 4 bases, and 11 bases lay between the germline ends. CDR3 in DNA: TGTGCCAGCAGCCAGGGACTTTCCACCGGGGAGCTGTTTTTT. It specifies CASSQGLSTGELFF.

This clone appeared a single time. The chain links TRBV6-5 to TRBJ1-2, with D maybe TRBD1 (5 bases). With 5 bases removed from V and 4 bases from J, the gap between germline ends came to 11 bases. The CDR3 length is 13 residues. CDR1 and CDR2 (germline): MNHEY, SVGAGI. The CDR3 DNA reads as TGTGCCAGCAGTCCCGGGGACTTCTATGGCTACACCTTC. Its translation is CASSPGDFYGYTF.

In nucleotides, the CDR3 is TGTGCCAGTAGTTACGGACAGGGCCTACGGTACAATGAGCAGTTCTTC. Protein: CASSYGQGLRYNEQFF. The J gene is TRBJ2-1, the V gene TRBV19, with 8 nucleotides matching TRBD1. Germline CDR1 is LNHDA and CDR2 is SQIVND (reference sequence). The CDR3 totals 16 residues. Losses at the gene ends were 5 bases for V and 4 bases for J; bases not matched to a gene: 10.

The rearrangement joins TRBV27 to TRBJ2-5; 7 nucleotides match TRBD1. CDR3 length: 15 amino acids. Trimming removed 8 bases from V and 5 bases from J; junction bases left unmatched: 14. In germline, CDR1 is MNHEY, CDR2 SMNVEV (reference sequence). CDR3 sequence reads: CASRRDSHISETQYF. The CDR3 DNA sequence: TGTGCCAGCCGCCGGGACAGCCACATTTCGGAGACCCAGTACTTC.

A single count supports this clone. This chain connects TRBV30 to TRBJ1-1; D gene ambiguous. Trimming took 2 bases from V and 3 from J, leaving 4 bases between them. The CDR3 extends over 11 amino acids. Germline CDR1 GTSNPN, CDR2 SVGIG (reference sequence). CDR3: CAWSPYTEAFF. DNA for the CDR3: TGTGCCTGGAGTCCGTACACTGAAGCTTTCTTT. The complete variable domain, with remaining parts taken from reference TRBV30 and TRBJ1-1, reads SQTIHQWPATLVQPVGSPLSLECTVEGTSNPNLYWYRQAAGRGLQLLFYSVGIGQISSEVPQNLSASRPQDRQFILSSKKLLLSDSGFYLCAWSPYTEAFFGQGTRLTVV.

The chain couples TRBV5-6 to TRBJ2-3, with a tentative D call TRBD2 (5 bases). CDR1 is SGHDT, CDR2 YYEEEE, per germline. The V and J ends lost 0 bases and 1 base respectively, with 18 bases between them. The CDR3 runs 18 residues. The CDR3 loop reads CASSLAVLAGGGTDTQYF. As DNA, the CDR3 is TGTGCCAGCAGCTTGGCCGTGCTGGCGGGTGGAGGCACAGATACGCAGTATTTT.

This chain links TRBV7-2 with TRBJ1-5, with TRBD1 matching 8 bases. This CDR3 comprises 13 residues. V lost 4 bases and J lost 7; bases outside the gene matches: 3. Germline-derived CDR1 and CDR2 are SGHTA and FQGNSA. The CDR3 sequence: CASSSTGVQPQHF. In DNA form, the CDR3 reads TGTGCCAGCAGCTCGACAGGGGTGCAGCCCCAGCATTTT.

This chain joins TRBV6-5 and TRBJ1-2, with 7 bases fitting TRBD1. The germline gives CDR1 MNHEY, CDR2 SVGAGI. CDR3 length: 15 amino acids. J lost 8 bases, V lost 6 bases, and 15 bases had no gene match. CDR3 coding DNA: TGTGCCAGCAGCACTCCGCTAGGGGGCGCTGGAGGCTACACCTTC. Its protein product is CASSTPLGGAGGYTF.

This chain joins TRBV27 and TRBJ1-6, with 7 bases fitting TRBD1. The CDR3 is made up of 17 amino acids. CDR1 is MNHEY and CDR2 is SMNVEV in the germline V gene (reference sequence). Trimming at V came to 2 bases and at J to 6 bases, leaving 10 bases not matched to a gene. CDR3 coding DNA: TGTGCCAGCAGTTTAGGTCCTCCGACAGGGCTTAATTCACCCCTCCACTTT. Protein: CASSLGPPTGLNSPLHF.

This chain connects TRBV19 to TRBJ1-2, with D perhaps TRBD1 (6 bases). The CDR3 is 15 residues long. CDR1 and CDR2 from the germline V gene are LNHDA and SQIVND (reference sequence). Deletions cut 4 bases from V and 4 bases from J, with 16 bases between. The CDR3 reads CASSTQGELRYGYTF. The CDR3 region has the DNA TGTGCCAGTAGTACACAGGGAGAACTTCGCTATGGCTACACCTTC.

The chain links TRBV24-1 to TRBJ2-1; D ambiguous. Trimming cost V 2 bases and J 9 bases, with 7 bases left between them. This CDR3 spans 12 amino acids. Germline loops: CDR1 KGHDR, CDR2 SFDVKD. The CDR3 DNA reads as TGTGCCACCAGTGATTATAGTTTTGAGCAGTTCTTC. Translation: CATSDYSFEQFF.

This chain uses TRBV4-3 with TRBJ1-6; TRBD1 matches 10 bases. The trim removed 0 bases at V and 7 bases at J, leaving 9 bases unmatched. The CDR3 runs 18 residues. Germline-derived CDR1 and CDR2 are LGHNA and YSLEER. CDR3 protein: CASSQDLRQGAGNSPLHF. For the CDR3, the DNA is TGCGCCAGCAGCCAAGATTTGCGACAGGGGGCTGGGAATTCACCCCTCCACTTT.

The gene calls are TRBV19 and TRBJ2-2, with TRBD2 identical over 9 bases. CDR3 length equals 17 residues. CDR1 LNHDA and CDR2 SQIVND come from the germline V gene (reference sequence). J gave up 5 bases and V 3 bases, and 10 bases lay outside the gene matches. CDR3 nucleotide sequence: TGTGCCAGTAGTATCATAGCGGGAGTGTCGGGGACCGGGGAGCTGTTTTTT. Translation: CASSIIAGVSGTGELFF.